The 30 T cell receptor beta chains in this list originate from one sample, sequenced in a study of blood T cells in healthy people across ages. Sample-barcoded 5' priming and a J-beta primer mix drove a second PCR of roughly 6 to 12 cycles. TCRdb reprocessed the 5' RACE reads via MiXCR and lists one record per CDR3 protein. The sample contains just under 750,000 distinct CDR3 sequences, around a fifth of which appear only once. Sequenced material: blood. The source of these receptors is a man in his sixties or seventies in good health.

This chain's CDR3 is CASSRDEGETQYF. The CDR3 DNA reads TGTGCCAGCAGCAGGGACGAAGGGGAGACCCAGTACTTC. The V and J genes are TRBV12-3 or TRBV12-4 and TRBJ2-5, with D perhaps TRBD1 or TRBD2 (5 bases each). The CDR3 covers 13 residues. Between the trimmed V and J ends, which lost 6 bases and 5 bases, there was a span of 13 bases.

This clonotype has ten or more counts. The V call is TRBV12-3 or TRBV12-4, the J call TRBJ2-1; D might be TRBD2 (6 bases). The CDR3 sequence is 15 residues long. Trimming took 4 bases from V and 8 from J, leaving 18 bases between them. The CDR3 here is CASSSRDFPLDEQFF. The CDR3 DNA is TGTGCCAGCAGTTCCCGGGACTTCCCTTTGGATGAGCAGTTCTTC.

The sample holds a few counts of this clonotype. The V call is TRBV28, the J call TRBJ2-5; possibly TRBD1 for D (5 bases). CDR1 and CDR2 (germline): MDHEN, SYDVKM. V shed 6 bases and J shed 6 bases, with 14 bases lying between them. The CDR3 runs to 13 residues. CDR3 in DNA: TGTGCCAGCAGCCGAACAGGTGCGCAGACCCAGTACTTC. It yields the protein CASSRTGAQTQYF. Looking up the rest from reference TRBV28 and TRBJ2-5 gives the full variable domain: DVKVTQSSRYLVKRTGEKVFLECVQDMDHENMFWYRQDPGLGLRLIYFSYDVKMKEKGDIPEGYSVSREKKERFSLILESASTNQTSMYLCASSRTGAQTQYFGPGTRLLVL.

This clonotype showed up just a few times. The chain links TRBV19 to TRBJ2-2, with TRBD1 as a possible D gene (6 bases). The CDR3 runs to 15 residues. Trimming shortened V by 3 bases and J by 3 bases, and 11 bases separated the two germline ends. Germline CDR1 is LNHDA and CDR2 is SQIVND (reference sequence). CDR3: CASSIQGLDTGELFF. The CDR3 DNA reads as TGTGCCAGTAGTATTCAGGGGCTGGACACCGGGGAGCTGTTTTTT. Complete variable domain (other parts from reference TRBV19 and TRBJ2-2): DGGITQSPKYLFRKEGQNVTLSCEQNLNHDAMYWYRQDPGQGLRLIYYSQIVNDFQKGDIAEGYSVSREKKESFPLTVTSAQKNPTAFYLCASSIQGLDTGELFFGEGSRLTVL.

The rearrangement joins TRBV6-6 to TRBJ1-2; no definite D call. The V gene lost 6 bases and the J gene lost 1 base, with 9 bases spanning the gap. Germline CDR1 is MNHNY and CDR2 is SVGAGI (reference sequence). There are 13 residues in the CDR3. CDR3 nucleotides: TGTGCCAGCAGGGCCGGGAATAACTATGGCTACACCTTC. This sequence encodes CASRAGNNYGYTF.

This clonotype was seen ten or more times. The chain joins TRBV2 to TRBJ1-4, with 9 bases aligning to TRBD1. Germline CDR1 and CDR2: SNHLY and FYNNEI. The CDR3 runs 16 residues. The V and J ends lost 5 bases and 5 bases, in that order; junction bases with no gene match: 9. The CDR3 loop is CASSRDREENNEKLFF. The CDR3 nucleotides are TGTGCCAGCAGTCGGGACAGGGAGGAAAACAATGAAAAACTGTTTTTT.

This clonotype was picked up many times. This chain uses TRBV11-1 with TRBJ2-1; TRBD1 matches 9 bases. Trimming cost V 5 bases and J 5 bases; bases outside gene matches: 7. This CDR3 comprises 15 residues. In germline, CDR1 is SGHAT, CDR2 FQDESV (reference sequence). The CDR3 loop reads CASSTDRGRNNEQFF. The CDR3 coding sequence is TGTGCCAGCAGCACGGACAGGGGAAGGAACAATGAGCAGTTCTTC. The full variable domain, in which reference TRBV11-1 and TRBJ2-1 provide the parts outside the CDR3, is EAEVAQSPRYKITEKSQAVAFWCDPISGHATLYWYRQILGQGPELLVQFQDESVVDDSQLPKDRFSAERLKGVDSTLKIQPAELGDSAMYLCASSTDRGRNNEQFFGPGTRLTVL.

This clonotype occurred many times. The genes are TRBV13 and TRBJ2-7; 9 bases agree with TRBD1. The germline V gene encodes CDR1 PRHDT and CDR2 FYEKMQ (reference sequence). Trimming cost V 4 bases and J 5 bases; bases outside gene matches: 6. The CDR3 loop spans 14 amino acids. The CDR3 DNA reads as TGTGCCAGCAGCTATCGGACAGGGGTCCACGAGCAGTACGTC. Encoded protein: CASSYRTGVHEQYV.

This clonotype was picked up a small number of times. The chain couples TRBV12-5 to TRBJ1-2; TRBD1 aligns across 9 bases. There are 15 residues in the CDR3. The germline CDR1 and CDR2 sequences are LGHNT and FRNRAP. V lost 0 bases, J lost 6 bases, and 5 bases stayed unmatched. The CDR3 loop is CASGLVTGGADGYTF. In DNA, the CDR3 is TGTGCTAGTGGTTTGGTTACAGGGGGCGCCGATGGCTACACCTTC.

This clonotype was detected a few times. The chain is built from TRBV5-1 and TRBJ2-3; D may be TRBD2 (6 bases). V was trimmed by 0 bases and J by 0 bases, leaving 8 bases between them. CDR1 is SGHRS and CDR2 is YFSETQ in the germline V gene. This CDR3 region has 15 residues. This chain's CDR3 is CASSLERASTDTQYF. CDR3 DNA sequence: TGCGCCAGCAGCTTGGAGCGGGCTAGCACAGATACGCAGTATTTT.

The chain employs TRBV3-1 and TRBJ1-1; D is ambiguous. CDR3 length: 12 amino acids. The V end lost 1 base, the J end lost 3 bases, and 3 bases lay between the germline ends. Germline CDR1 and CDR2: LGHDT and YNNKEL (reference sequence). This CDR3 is CASSQVDTEAFF. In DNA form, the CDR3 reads TGTGCCAGCAGCCAAGTAGACACTGAAGCTTTCTTT.

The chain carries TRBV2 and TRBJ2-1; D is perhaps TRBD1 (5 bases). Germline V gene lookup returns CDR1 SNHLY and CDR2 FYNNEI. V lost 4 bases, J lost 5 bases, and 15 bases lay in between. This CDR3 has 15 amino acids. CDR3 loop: CASSGDSLLNNEQFF. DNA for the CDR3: TGTGCCAGCAGTGGAGACAGCTTACTCAACAATGAGCAGTTCTTC. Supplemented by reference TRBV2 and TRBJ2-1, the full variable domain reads EPEVTQTPSHQVTQMGQEVILRCVPISNHLYFYWYRQILGQKVEFLVSFYNNEISEKSEIFDDQFSVERPDGSNFTLKIRSTKLEDSAMYFCASSGDSLLNNEQFFGPGTRLTVL.

The CDR3 DNA reads as TGCAGCGTCGCCGGGACATTGGACACTGAAGCTTTCTTT. It is translated as CSVAGTLDTEAFF. The chain couples TRBV29-1 to TRBJ1-1, with D perhaps matching TRBD1 (6 bases). Trimming took off 6 bases at V and 3 bases at J, with 14 bases between the two ends. The CDR3 consists of 13 residues. Germline V gene sequence: CDR1 SQVTM, CDR2 ANQGSEA.

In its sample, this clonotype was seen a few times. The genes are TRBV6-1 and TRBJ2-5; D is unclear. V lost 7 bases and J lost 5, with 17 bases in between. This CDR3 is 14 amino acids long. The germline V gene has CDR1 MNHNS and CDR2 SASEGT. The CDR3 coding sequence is TGTGCCAGCACACTACCGGACCCTAGGGAGACCCAGTACTTC. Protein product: CASTLPDPRETQYF.

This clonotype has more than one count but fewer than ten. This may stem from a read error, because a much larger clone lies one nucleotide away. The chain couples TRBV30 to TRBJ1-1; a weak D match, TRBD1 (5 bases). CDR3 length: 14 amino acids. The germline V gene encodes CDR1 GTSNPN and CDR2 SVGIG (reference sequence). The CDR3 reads CTWTVGAVRTEAFF. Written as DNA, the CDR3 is TGTACCTGGACCGTTGGGGCAGTGAGGACTGAAGCTTTCTTT.

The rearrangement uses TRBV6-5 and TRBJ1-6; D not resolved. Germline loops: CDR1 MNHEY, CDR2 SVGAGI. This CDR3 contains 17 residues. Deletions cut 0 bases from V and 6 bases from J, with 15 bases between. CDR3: CASSYSDSRWGNSPLHF. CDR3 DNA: TGTGCCAGCAGTTACTCGGACTCCAGGTGGGGTAATTCACCCCTCCACTTT.

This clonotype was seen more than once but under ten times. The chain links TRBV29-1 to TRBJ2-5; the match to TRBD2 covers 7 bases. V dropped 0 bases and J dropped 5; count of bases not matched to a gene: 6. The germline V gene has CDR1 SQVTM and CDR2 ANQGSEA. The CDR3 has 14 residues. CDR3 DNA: TGCAGCGTTGAAGAAACGGGGGGTTCGGAGACCCAGTACTTC. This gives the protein CSVEETGGSETQYF.

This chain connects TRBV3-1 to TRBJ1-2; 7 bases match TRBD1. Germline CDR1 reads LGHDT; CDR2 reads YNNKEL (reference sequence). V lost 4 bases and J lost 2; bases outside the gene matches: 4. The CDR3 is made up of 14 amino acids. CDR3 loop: CASSRWTGNYGYTF. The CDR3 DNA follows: TGTGCCAGCAGCCGATGGACAGGAAACTATGGCTACACCTTC.

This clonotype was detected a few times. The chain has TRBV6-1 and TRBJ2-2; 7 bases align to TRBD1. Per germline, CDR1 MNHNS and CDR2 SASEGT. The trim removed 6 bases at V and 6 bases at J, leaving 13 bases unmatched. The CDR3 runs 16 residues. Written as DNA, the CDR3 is TGTGCCAGCAGGAGTACAGGGGTGTCGGCGGCCGGGGAGCTGTTTTTT. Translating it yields CASRSTGVSAAGELFF.

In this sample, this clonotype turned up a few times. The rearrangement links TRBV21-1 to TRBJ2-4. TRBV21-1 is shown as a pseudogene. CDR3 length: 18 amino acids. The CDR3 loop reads CASSKDRLGSESKNIQYF. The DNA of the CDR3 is TGTGCCAGCAGCAAAGATCGGCTGGGAAGTGAGTCCAAAAACATTCAGTACTTC.

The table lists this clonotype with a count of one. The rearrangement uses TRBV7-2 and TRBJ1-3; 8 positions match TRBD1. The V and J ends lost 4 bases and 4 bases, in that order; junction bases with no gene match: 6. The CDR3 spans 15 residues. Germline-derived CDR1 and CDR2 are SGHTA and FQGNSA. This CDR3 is CASSSGQGRGNTIYF. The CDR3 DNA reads TGTGCCAGCAGCTCCGGACAGGGCCGGGGAAACACCATATATTTT.

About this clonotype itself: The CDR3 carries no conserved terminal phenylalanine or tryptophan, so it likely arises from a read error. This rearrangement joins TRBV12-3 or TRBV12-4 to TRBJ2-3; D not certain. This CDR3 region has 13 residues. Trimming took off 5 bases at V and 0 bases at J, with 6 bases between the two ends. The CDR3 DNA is TGTGCCAGCAGTCCCGACAGCACAGATACGCAGTATTCT. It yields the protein CASSPDSTDTQYS.

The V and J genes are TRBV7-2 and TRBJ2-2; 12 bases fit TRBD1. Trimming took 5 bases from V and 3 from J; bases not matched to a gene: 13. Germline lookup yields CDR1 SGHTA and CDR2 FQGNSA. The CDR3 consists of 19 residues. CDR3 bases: TGTGCCAGCAGCCCACCGGGACAGGGGGCAATTTTATACACCGGGGAGCTGTTTTTT. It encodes CASSPPGQGAILYTGELFF.

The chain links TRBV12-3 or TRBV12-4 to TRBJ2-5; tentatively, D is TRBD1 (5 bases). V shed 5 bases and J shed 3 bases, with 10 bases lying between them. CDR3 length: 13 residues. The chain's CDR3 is CASSDLGEETQYF. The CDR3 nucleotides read TGTGCCAGCAGTGACTTAGGGGAAGAGACCCAGTACTTC.

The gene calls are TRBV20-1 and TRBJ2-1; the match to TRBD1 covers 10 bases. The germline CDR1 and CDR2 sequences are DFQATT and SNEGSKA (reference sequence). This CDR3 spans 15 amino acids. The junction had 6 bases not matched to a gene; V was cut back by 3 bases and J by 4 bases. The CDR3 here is CSARKGQGTYNEQFF. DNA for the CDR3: TGCAGTGCTAGGAAGGGACAGGGGACGTACAATGAGCAGTTCTTC.

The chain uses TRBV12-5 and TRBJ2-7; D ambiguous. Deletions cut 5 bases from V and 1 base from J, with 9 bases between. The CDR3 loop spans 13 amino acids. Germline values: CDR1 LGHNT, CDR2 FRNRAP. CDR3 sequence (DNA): TGTGCTAGTGGTCAGACGCCTTCCTACGAGCAGTACTTC. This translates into CASGQTPSYEQYF.

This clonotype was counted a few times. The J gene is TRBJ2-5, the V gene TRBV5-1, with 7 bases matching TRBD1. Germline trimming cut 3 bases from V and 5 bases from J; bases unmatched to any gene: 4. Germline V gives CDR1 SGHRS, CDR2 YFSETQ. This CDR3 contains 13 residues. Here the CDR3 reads CASSWDRAETQYF. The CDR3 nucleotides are TGCGCCAGCAGCTGGGACAGAGCGGAGACCCAGTACTTC.

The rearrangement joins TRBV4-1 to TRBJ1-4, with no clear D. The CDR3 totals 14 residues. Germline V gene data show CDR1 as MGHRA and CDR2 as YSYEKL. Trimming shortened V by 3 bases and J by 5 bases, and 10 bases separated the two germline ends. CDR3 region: CASSHGDRNEKLFF. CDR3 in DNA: TGCGCCAGCAGCCATGGAGACCGCAATGAAAAACTGTTTTTT.

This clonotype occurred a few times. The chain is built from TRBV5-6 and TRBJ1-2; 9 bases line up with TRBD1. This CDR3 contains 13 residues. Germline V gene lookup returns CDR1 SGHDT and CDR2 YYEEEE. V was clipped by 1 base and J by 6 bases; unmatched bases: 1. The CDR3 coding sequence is TGTGCCAGCAGCTTGAGGACAGGGGATGGCTACACCTTC. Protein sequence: CASSLRTGDGYTF. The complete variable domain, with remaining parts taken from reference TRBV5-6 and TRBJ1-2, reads DAGVTQSPTHLIKTRGQQVTLRCSPKSGHDTVSWYQQALGQGPQFIFQYYEEEERQRGNFPDRFSGHQFPNYSSELNVNALLLGDSALYLCASSLRTGDGYTFGSGTRLTVV.

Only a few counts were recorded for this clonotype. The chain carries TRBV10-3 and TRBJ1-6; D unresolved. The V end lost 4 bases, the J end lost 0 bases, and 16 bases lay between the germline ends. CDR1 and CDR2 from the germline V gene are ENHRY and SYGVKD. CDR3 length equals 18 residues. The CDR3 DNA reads TGTGCCATCAGTGTAACGTCCAGTTCGAGCTCCTATAATTCACCCCTCCACTTT. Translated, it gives CAISVTSSSSSYNSPLHF.